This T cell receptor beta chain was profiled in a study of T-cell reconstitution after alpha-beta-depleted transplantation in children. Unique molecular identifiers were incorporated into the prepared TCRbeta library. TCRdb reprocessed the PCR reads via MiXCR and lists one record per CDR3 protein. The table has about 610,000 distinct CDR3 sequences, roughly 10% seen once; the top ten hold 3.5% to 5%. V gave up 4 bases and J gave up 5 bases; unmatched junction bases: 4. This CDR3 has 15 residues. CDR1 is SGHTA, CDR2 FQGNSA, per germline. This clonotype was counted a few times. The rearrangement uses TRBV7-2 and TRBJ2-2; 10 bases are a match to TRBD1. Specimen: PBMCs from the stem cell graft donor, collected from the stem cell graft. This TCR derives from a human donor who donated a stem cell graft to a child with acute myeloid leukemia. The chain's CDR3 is CASSSRQGATGELFF. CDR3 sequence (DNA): TGTGCCAGCAGCTCCCGACAGGGGGCTACCGGGGAGCTGTTTTTT.